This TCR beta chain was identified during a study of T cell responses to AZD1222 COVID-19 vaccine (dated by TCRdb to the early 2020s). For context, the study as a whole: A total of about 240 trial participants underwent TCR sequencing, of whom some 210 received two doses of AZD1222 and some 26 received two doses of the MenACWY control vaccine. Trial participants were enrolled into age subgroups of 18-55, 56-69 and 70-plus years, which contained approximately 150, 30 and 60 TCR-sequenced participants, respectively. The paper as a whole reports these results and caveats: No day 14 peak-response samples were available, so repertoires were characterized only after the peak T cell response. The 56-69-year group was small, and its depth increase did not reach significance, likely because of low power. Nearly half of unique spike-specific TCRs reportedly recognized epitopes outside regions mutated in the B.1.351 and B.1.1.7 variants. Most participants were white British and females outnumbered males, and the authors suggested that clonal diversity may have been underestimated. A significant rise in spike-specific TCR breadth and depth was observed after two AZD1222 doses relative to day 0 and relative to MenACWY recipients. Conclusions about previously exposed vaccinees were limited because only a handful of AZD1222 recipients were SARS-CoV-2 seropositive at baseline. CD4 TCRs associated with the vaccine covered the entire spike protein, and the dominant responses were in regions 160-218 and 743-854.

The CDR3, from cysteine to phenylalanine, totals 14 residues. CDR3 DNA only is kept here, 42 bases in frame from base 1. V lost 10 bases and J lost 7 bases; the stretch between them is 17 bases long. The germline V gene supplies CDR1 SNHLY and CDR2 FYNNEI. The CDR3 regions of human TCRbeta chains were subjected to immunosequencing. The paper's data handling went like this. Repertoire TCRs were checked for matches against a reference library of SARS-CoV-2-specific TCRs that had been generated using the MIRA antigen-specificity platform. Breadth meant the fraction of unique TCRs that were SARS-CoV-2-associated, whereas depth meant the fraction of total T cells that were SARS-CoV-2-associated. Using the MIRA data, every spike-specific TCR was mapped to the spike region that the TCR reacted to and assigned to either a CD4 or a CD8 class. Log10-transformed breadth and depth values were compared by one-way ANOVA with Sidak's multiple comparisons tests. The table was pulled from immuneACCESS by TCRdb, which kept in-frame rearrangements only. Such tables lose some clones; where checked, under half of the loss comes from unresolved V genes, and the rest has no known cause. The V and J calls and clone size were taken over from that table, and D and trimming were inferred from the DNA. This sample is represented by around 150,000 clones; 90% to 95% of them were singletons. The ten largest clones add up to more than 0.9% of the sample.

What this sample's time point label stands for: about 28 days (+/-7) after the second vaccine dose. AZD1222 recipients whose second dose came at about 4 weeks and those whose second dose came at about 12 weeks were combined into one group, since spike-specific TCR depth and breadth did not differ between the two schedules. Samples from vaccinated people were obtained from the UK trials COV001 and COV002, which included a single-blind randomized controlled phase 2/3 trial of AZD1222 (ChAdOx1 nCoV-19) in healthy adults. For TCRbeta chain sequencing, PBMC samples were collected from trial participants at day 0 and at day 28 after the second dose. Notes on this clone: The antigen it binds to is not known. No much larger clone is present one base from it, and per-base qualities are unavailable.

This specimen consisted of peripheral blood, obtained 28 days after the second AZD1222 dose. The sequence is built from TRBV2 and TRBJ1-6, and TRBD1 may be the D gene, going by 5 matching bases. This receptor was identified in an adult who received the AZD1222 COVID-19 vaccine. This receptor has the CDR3 CATDTGTQNSPLHF. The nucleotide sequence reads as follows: TGTGCCACCGACACCGGGACCCAAAATTCACCCCTCCACTTT.